This T cell receptor (beta chain) comes out of a study of neurological immune-mediated disorders. Study observations and caveats: No expanded-clone CDR3 amino acid sequence recurred across subjects, suggesting private TCR-beta repertoires. There was no clinical or MRI feature that showed an association with the multiple sclerosis repertoire cluster.

This clonotype was detected ten times or more. Its antigen is as yet unknown. Synthesis of cDNA used 5'RACE (with 10-nucleotide random UMIs). Sequencing of 15-18 subjects in each run yielded over 190 million TCR-beta sequences. MiXCR was run by TCRdb on the 5' RACE reads, yielding one entry per CDR3 protein. The repertoire holds more than 50,000 distinct CDR3 sequences, with over 3.5% as singletons. V dropped 5 bases and J dropped 0 bases, with 14 bases sitting between them. This CDR3 region has 17 residues. The TCR comes from a woman in her forties or fifties with multiple sclerosis. Sequencing was performed on PBMCs. The genes are TRBV12-3 or TRBV12-4 and TRBJ2-6; D ambiguous. The CDR3 protein is CASSPNTQHSGANVLTF. The CDR3 bases are TGTGCCAGCAGTCCCAACACACAGCACTCTGGGGCCAACGTCCTGACTTTC.